This T cell receptor (beta chain) was recorded in a study of T cell responses to AZD1222 COVID-19 vaccine. Second doses at about 4 or about 12 weeks were pooled. Profiled with immunoSEQ multiplex PCR; TCRdb holds only in-frame clones, not every one. The table includes roughly 110,000 clones, 88% detected once. The CDR3 is 13 amino acids. Germline values: CDR1 SGHTA, CDR2 FQGNSA. Between the trimmed V and J ends, which lost 3 bases and 7 bases, there was a span of 10 bases. The chain couples TRBV7-2 to TRBJ1-5; D call uncertain. This specimen was peripheral blood, taken 28 days after the second AZD1222 dose. This receptor was identified in an adult who received the AZD1222 COVID-19 vaccine. The CDR3 reads CASSLSVSQPQHF. The CDR3 DNA sequence: TGTGCCAGCAGCTTGTCGGTGTCCCAGCCCCAGCATTTT.